The T cell receptor beta chain described here comes from a study of technical replicates of blood from a handful of donors. TCRdb's copy holds only in-frame clones and misses some; the assay was immunoSEQ multiplex PCR. The data hold over 75,000 clones, with roughly 95% observed a single time. The germline V gene has CDR1 SEHNR and CDR2 FQNEAQ (reference sequence). This CDR3 region has 14 residues. The V and J ends lost 0 bases and 4 bases respectively, with 10 bases between them. The chain couples TRBV7-9 to TRBJ2-7, with a tentative D call TRBD1 (5 bases). The sequence came from a human donor in good health. Sample: T cells isolated from PBMCs. The CDR3 sequence: CASSLAATAYEQYF. The CDR3 DNA reads as TGTGCCAGCAGCTTAGCTGCGACAGCATACGAGCAGTACTTC.